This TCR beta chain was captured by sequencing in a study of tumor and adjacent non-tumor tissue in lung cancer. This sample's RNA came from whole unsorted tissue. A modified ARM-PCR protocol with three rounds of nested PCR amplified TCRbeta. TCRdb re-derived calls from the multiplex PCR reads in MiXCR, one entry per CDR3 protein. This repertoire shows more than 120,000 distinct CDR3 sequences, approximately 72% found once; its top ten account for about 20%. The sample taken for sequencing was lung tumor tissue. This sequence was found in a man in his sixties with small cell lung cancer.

CDR3 nucleotide sequence: TGTCGCAGCACCAGAACAGGGGCGGTCAATCAGCCCCAGCATTTT. This translates into CRSTRTGAVNQPQHF. The rearrangement uses TRBV6-1 and TRBJ1-5; 7 positions agree with TRBD1. Germline V lookup: CDR1 MNHNS, CDR2 SASEGT. CDR3 length: 15 residues.